The 13 T cell receptor beta chains listed next were all sequenced from one sample in a study of T cells expressing NK-cell markers. TCRdb reprocessed the 5' RACE reads; each CDR3 protein has one entry and no DNA is given. The specimen's table records roughly 350,000 distinct CDR3 sequences. The specimen sequenced was blood T cells: a sorted CD56 or NKG2C T cell subset, CD4+ or CD8+ T cells, or bulk PBMC T cells (not recorded which). The receptors stem from a man aged 18-69 years in good health.

The chain is built from TRBV2 and TRBJ2-1. CDR3 length: 15 residues. CDR1 and CDR2 from the germline V gene are SNHLY and FYNNEI. The CDR3: CASSDWQRWNNEQFF. The entire variable domain, with the rest obtained from reference TRBV2 and TRBJ2-1, is as follows: EPEVTQTPSHQVTQMGQEVILRCVPISNHLYFYWYRQILGQKVEFLVSFYNNEISEKSEIFDDQFSVERPDGSNFTLKIRSTKLEDSAMYFCASSDWQRWNNEQFFGPGTRLTVL.

The rearrangement links TRBV6-1 to TRBJ1-6; lacking DNA, the TRBD1 call made by TCRdb goes unchecked. CDR1 is MNHNS, CDR2 SASEGT, per germline. The length of the CDR3 is 16 residues. The CDR3 loop is CASTPGIRAVNSPLHF.

The genes are TRBV12-3 or TRBV12-4 and TRBJ2-5; the D call from TCRdb, TRBD1, cannot be confirmed without DNA. CDR3 length: 15 amino acids. The CDR3 protein is CASSSSRTGEETQYF.

The rearrangement uses TRBV7-2 and TRBJ2-7; there is no DNA to check the TCRdb D call of TRBD1. The CDR3 has 12 amino acids. Per the germline V gene, CDR1 is SGHTA and CDR2 is FQGNSA. The CDR3 region is CASSRQSYEQYF. Combining the CDR3 with reference TRBV7-2 and TRBJ2-7 gives the whole variable domain GAGVSQSPSNKVTEKGKDVELRCDPISGHTALYWYRQSLGQGLEFLIYFQGNSAPDKSGLPSDRFSAERTGGSVSTLTIQRTQQEDSAVYLCASSRQSYEQYFGPGTRLTVT.

The chain has TRBV5-5 and TRBJ1-1; the TCRdb call, TRBD1, lacks DNA for checking. Germline V gene sequence: CDR1 SGHKS, CDR2 YYEKEE (reference sequence). This CDR3 comprises 14 residues. This chain's CDR3 is CASSLEGGVTEAFF.

The chain uses TRBV7-2 and TRBJ2-7. The CDR3 spans 14 residues. Germline CDR1 and CDR2: SGHTA and FQGNSA. CDR3 residues: CASSPRSGPYEQYF. Variable domain in full (rest from reference TRBV7-2 and TRBJ2-7): GAGVSQSPSNKVTEKGKDVELRCDPISGHTALYWYRQSLGQGLEFLIYFQGNSAPDKSGLPSDRFSAERTGGSVSTLTIQRTQQEDSAVYLCASSPRSGPYEQYFGPGTRLTVT.

Here the CDR3 reads CASRPGGVTKNIQYF. This chain joins TRBV7-9 and TRBJ2-4; TCRdb's D call of TRBD1 is untestable without DNA. The CDR3 runs to 15 residues. CDR1 and CDR2 from the germline V gene are SEHNR and FQNEAQ (reference sequence).

The V and J genes are TRBV4-1 and TRBJ1-3; TCRdb outputs TRBD1, but without DNA this stays unchecked. CDR3 size: 15 residues. Germline CDR1 reads MGHRA; CDR2 reads YSYEKL. The CDR3 loop is CASAGQGHSGNTIYF.

CDR3 amino acids: CASSSPGTADHYEQYF. V and J are TRBV5-4 and TRBJ2-7; TCRdb's D call of TRBD1 is untestable without DNA. Looked up from germline, CDR1 is SGHNT and CDR2 is YYREEE (reference sequence). The CDR3 runs 16 residues. The whole variable domain, remainder taken from reference TRBV5-4 and TRBJ2-7, is ETGVTQSPTHLIKTRGQQVTLRCSSQSGHNTVSWYQQALGQGPQFIFQYYREEENGRGNFPPRFSGLQFPNYSSELNVNALELDDSALYLCASSSPGTADHYEQYFGPGTRLTVT.

V usage is TRBV6-6 and J usage is TRBJ2-2; checking the TCRdb D call of TRBD2 is not possible without DNA. CDR3 length: 13 amino acids. CDR1 is MNHNY and CDR2 is SVGAGI in the germline V gene (reference sequence). The CDR3 reads CASSYERTGELFF.

The chain joins TRBV12-3 or TRBV12-4 to TRBJ1-3. CDR3 length: 15 amino acids. The CDR3 protein is CASSLFRTIGNTIYF.

The chain uses TRBV29-1 and TRBJ1-1; TCRdb names TRBD1, which stays unverified in the absence of DNA. Germline V CDR1 and CDR2: SQVTM, ANQGSEA. This CDR3 spans 14 amino acids. The CDR3 sequence: CSVDHQGMVSEAFF.

V gene TRBV25-1 combines with J gene TRBJ1-5; TCRdb returns TRBD1, unconfirmable since there is no DNA. The CDR3 covers 14 residues. Germline CDR1 is MGHDK and CDR2 is SYGVNS. CDR3 in amino acids: CASSESQGGGPQHF. Complete variable domain (other parts from reference TRBV25-1 and TRBJ1-5): EADIYQTPRYLVIGTGKKITLECSQTMGHDKMYWYQQDPGMELHLIHYSYGVNSTEKGDLSSESTVSRIRTEHFPLTLESARPSHTSQYLCASSESQGGGPQHFGDGTRLSIL.